This TCR beta chain was sequenced during a study of blood T cell repertoires in COVID-19. Study details: The analysed material was cDNA or gDNA that came from T cells, B-cell-depleted T cells, or PBMCs.

Authors' analysis steps: Reference gene primers were amplified, and this amplification served to estimate nucleated cell counts. Measured with immunoSEQ multiplex PCR; TCRdb has only the in-frame clones, and not every one. V and J calls and clone size are those listed in that table; D and trimming were worked out from the DNA. Of approximately 280,000 clones detected, around 90% appear once; the ten largest clones hold approximately 2%. This clone appeared a single time. One end of the junction does not line up with germline, which may come from a read error. The CDR3 length is 15 residues. CDR1 and CDR2 from the germline V gene are SSHAT and FNYEAQ (reference sequence).

Sequencing was performed on peripheral blood. The receptor was isolated from a man between 50 and 59 years old with acute or convalescent COVID-19. This chain links TRBV7-7 with TRBJ2-2, with D possibly being TRBD1 (5 bases). The CDR3 loop reads CASSPRRAGTGELFF. The CDR3 DNA reads TGTGCTAGCAGCCCACGCAGGGCCGGGACCGGGGAGCTGTTTTTT.